This T cell receptor beta chain was retrieved from a study of breast tumors, draining lymph nodes, adjacent tissues. General study findings and limits: That most tumor T cells come from lymph nodes remained unproven. Tumor TCR diversity was below lymph nodes but above nontumor tissue.

A single record per CDR3 protein comes from TCRdb applying MiXCR to the multiplex PCR reads. The data contain roughly 260,000 distinct CDR3 sequences, around 30% of them seen just once; the ten biggest clones take up about 1.2%. On this clonotype: Its antigen remains unidentified.

Samples came from axillary lymph nodes draining the breast cancer. The germline V gene encodes CDR1 SGHAT and CDR2 FQNNGV. V lost 5 bases and J lost 5, with 9 bases in between. This CDR3 contains 12 residues. This clonotype was obtained from a female donor with breast cancer. Some clones in this sample may be carry-over from other donors' samples. V usage is TRBV11-2 and J usage is TRBJ1-1; D is unclear. The sequenced sample consisted of axillary lymph node tissue. The CDR3 nucleotides read TGTGCCAGCAGCACCGGAGTGACTGAAGCTTTCTTT. Translated, it gives CASSTGVTEAFF. The full variable domain, its missing parts supplied by reference TRBV11-2 and TRBJ1-1, is EAGVAQSPRYKIIEKRQSVAFWCNPISGHATLYWYQQILGQGPKLLIQFQNNGVVDDSQLPKDRFSAERLKGVDSTLKIQPAKLEDSAVYLCASSTGVTEAFFGQGTRLTVV.